This T cell receptor (beta chain) was retrieved from a study of cytomegalovirus exposure and HLA in healthy donors. PCR involved 60 Vbeta and 13 Jbeta primers. TCRdb's copy holds only in-frame clones and misses some; the assay was immunoSEQ multiplex PCR. Among around 65,000 clones listed, around 72% were seen once. J was trimmed by 5 bases and V by 0 bases; bases with no gene match: 16. This CDR3 spans 21 amino acids. Germline V gene lookup returns CDR1 SGDLS and CDR2 YYNGEE. The sequenced sample consisted of PBMCs. This receptor was obtained from a woman in her 30s in good health and CMV-seropositive. The chain uses TRBV9 and TRBJ2-1, with 14 bases identical to TRBD2. The CDR3 DNA sequence: TGTGCCAGCAGCGTAGATCCTAGGACTAGCGGGAGGATGGGTTGGCACAATGAGCAGTTCTTC. Amino acid sequence: CASSVDPRTSGRMGWHNEQFF.